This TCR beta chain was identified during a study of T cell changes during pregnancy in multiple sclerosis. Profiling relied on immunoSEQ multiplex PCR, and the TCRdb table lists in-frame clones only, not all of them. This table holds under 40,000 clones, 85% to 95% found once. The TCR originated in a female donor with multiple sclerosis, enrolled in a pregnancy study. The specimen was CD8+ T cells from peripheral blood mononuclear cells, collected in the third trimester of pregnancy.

CDR3 DNA sequence: TGTGCCAGCAGCCGCGACAGGGGGCCTTGGGGCACTGAAGCTTTCTTT. Translating gives CASSRDRGPWGTEAFF. This sequence joins TRBV7-2 and TRBJ1-1; 10 nucleotides line up with TRBD1. The junction had 10 bases not matched to a gene; V was cut back by 5 bases and J by 4 bases. The germline V gene encodes CDR1 SGHTA and CDR2 FQGNSA. This CDR3 has 16 amino acids.